These 6 T cell receptor beta chains were sequenced from one sample in a study of cytomegalovirus exposure and HLA in healthy donors (dated by TCRdb to the late 2010s). The library was obtained by the immunoSEQ multiplex PCR assay. For the multiplex PCR, a mixture combining 60 forward primers for TCR Vbeta segments and 13 reverse primers for TCR Jbeta segments was used. What TCRdb holds here is the immuneACCESS table cut down to in-frame rearrangements. Part of the clones is not present; checked against another copy, under half of the missing clones reflect an unresolved V gene, and the others are unexplained. Recorded for this sample are 35,000 to 45,000 clones; around 72% of them occurred a single time. The top ten constitute around 3.4% of the sample. Sequenced: PBMCs. All receptors come from a young woman in good health and CMV-seronegative.

The V and J genes are TRBV7-8 and TRBJ2-5, with D possibly being TRBD2 (5 bases). V was shortened by 1 base and J by 4 bases, with 13 bases between the two germline ends. Germline CDR1 reads SGHVS; CDR2 reads FQNEAQ. The CDR3 covers 15 residues. The CDR3 loop reads CASSLGPEGSETQYF. In DNA form, the CDR3 reads TGTGCCAGCAGCTTAGGCCCAGAGGGATCAGAGACCCAGTACTTC.

V is TRBV4-1 and J is TRBJ1-5; 7 bases fit TRBD1. This CDR3 has 15 amino acids. The V gene's germline CDR1 is MGHRA and CDR2 YSYEKL. Trimming removed 0 bases from V and 5 bases from J; junction bases left unmatched: 4. CDR3 protein: CASSQDPTGDQPQHF. The CDR3 nucleotides read TGCGCCAGCAGCCAAGATCCTACAGGGGATCAGCCCCAGCATTTT.

The V call is TRBV14, the J call TRBJ1-6; D may be TRBD1 (5 bases). Germline-derived CDR1 and CDR2 are SGHDN and FVKESK. Trimming removed 1 base at V and 7 bases at J, with 14 bases between. The CDR3 runs to 16 residues. The CDR3 DNA is TGTGCCAGCAGCCAAGTAGGGCAGGGCGAGAATTCACCCCTCCACTTT. Protein: CASSQVGQGENSPLHF. Complete variable domain (other parts from reference TRBV14 and TRBJ1-6): EAGVTQFPSHSVIEKGQTVTLRCDPISGHDNLYWYRRVMGKEIKFLLHFVKESKQDESGMPNNRFLAERTGGTYSTLKVQPAELEDSGVYFCASSQVGQGENSPLHFGNGTRLTVT.

The chain joins TRBV2 to TRBJ1-5; maybe TRBD1 (5 bases). CDR3 length equals 15 residues. Germline V lookup: CDR1 SNHLY, CDR2 FYNNEI. Trimming stripped 1 base from V and 0 bases from J, with 7 bases between. The CDR3 sequence: CASSEEQASNQPQHF. The CDR3 nucleotides read TGTGCCAGCAGTGAAGAACAGGCTAGCAATCAGCCCCAGCATTTT.

V and J are TRBV5-1 and TRBJ2-3; D might be TRBD1 (5 bases). Germline CDR1 reads SGHRS; CDR2 reads YFSETQ. The V end was cut by 2 bases, the J end by 4 bases, with 8 bases between. The CDR3 consists of 13 residues. The CDR3 DNA sequence: TGCGCCAGCAGCTTCCAGGGCTCAGATACGCAGTATTTT. This encodes CASSFQGSDTQYF. Complete variable domain (other parts from reference TRBV5-1 and TRBJ2-3): KAGVTQTPRYLIKTRGQQVTLSCSPISGHRSVSWYQQTPGQGLQFLFEYFSETQRNKGNFPGRFSGRQFSNSRSEMNVSTLELGDSALYLCASSFQGSDTQYFGPGTRLTVL.

The chain is built from TRBV2 and TRBJ1-5; 8 positions agree with TRBD1. The J segment lost 7 bases and the V segment lost 8 bases, leaving 7 bases of the junction unmatched. Germline loops: CDR1 SNHLY, CDR2 FYNNEI. This CDR3 region has 13 residues. The CDR3 DNA is TGTGCCAGCGAGCAGGGGGCACGGCAGCCCCAGCATTTT. Translated, it gives CASEQGARQPQHF.